The 17 T cell receptor beta chains in this list originate from one sample, sequenced in a study of T-cell reconstitution after alpha-beta-depleted transplantation in children. Unique molecular identifiers were built into the TCRbeta library. One entry per CDR3 protein results from TCRdb running MiXCR on the PCR reads. The profile shows about 600,000 distinct CDR3 sequences, 10% to 15% of them singletons. The source material was PBMCs, mostly from graft donor cells, sampled 360 days after TCRalphabeta/CD19-depleted stem cell transplant. The receptors shown here come from a male patient aged 10 to 17 who had a stem cell transplant for acute myeloid leukemia, so the T cells may come from the graft donor.

The sample holds many counts of this clonotype. The V gene is TRBV28, the J gene TRBJ2-7, with 8 bases identical to TRBD1. CDR3 length: 18 residues. Germline V lookup: CDR1 MDHEN, CDR2 SYDVKM. V lost 3 bases and J lost 2; bases outside the gene matches: 15. The DNA of the CDR3 is TGTGCCAGCAGTTTTAGATGGGGACAGGCCCTCCCTACCTACGAGCAGTACTTC. This translates into CASSFRWGQALPTYEQYF.

This chain links TRBV15 with TRBJ2-3; 8 bases line up with TRBD2. There are 17 residues in the CDR3. V lost 0 bases, J lost 1 base, and 6 bases stayed unmatched. CDR1 and CDR2 (germline): LNHNV, YYDKDF (reference sequence). The CDR3 here is CATSREQGLAGTDTQYF. As DNA, the CDR3 is TGTGCCACCAGCAGAGAGCAAGGACTAGCCGGCACAGATACGCAGTATTTT.

The gene calls are TRBV29-1 and TRBJ1-2; TRBD1 agrees at 7 bases. V gave up 4 bases and J gave up 5 bases; unmatched junction bases: 7. In germline, CDR1 is SQVTM, CDR2 ANQGSEA. The CDR3 is 13 amino acids. As DNA, the CDR3 is TGCAGCGTTGGACAGGGATCGGGGTATGGCTACACCTTC. Residues: CSVGQGSGYGYTF.

The table lists this clonotype with a few counts. The chain links TRBV7-3 to TRBJ2-1; D is possibly TRBD2 (8 bases). The CDR3 extends over 17 amino acids. The V gene lost 6 bases and the J gene lost 2 bases, with 20 bases spanning the gap. CDR1 SGHTA and CDR2 FQGTGA come from the germline V gene. The CDR3 nucleotides read TGTGCCAGCAGACAGGGGCTAGCGGGTCCGGCCTACAATGAGCAGTTCTTC. Its translation: CASRQGLAGPAYNEQFF.

This chain connects TRBV20-1 to TRBJ2-7; D gene uncertain. The CDR3 loop spans 11 amino acids. Per germline, CDR1 DFQATT and CDR2 SNEGSKA (reference sequence). V was trimmed by 5 bases and J by 3 bases, leaving 8 bases between them. The CDR3 loop reads CSASNLYEQYF. In nucleotides, the CDR3 is TGCAGTGCTTCGAACCTCTACGAGCAGTACTTC.

This chain uses TRBV7-2 with TRBJ1-6; D gene ambiguous. The V end was cut by 1 base, the J end by 9 bases, with 10 bases between. Germline V lookup: CDR1 SGHTA, CDR2 FQGNSA. CDR3 length: 14 amino acids. CDR3 sequence: CASSLVGVASPLHF. The CDR3 coding sequence is TGTGCCAGCAGCTTAGTGGGAGTGGCTTCACCCCTCCACTTT.

The genes are TRBV12-3 or TRBV12-4 and TRBJ1-6, with D possibly being TRBD1 (6 bases). The CDR3 spans 20 residues. V was clipped by 2 bases and J by 9 bases, with 29 bases between them. The CDR3 nucleotides are TGTGCCAGCAGTTTAAAGTTAGGTCCGGTTCCGACACAGGGTAGTTCACCCCTCCACTTT. Translating it yields CASSLKLGPVPTQGSSPLHF.

V and J are TRBV7-8 and TRBJ2-2; 7 positions agree with TRBD2. J was trimmed by 4 bases and V by 5 bases; bases with no gene match: 1. This CDR3 contains 13 residues. Looked up from germline, CDR1 is SGHVS and CDR2 is FQNEAQ. This CDR3 is CASSGRVTGELFF. Written as DNA, the CDR3 is TGTGCCAGCAGCGGGAGGGTCACCGGGGAGCTGTTTTTT.

On this clonotype: A much larger clone differs by one base, so this may be a read error. The CDR3 spells CASSETPDGYAGELFF. CDR3 DNA: TGTGCCAGCAGCGAAACACCGGACGGTTACGCCGGGGAGCTGTTTTTT. The genes are TRBV7-3 and TRBJ2-2; D is uncertain. V was pared by 5 bases and J by 6 bases, with 19 bases between. This CDR3 is 16 amino acids long. CDR1 is SGHTA, CDR2 FQGTGA, per germline.

This clonotype was detected only a few times. The chain has TRBV15 and TRBJ2-1; 12 positions agree with TRBD2. The CDR3 totals 16 residues. With 0 bases clipped from V and 13 bases from J, the junction kept 10 bases outside the gene matches. Per germline, CDR1 LNHNV and CDR2 YYDKDF (reference sequence). CDR3 residues: CATSRDSLAGGILQFF. In DNA form, the CDR3 reads TGTGCCACCAGCAGAGACAGCCTAGCGGGAGGGATTCTTCAGTTCTTC.

This clonotype was seen more than once but under ten times. This sequence joins TRBV9 and TRBJ2-1; 8 positions match TRBD2. The CDR3 extends over 16 amino acids. Germline CDR1 reads SGDLS; CDR2 reads YYNGEE. J gave up 5 bases and V 0 bases, and 7 bases lay outside the gene matches. CDR3: CASSVGPGGLNNEQFF. The CDR3 DNA reads TGTGCCAGCAGCGTAGGTCCGGGAGGGCTAAACAATGAGCAGTTCTTC.

J is TRBJ2-7 and V is TRBV6-6; D not certain. CDR3 length: 13 amino acids. Trimming left V 5 bases short and J 4 bases short, with 12 bases between. Germline V CDR1 and CDR2: MNHNY, SVGAGI (reference sequence). This CDR3 is CASSGYPGYEQYF. In DNA form, the CDR3 reads TGTGCCAGCAGTGGCTACCCGGGTTACGAGCAGTACTTC.

This clonotype was seen a few times. The chain uses TRBV6-2 or TRBV6-3 and TRBJ2-1, with 9 bases fitting TRBD1. This CDR3 contains 15 residues. The V and J ends lost 3 bases and 7 bases, in that order; junction bases with no gene match: 7. CDR1 and CDR2 (germline): MNHEY, SVGEGT. Here the CDR3 reads CASSYNYRGRNEQFF. The CDR3 region has the DNA TGTGCCAGCAGTTATAACTACAGGGGGCGGAATGAGCAGTTCTTC.

V and J are TRBV7-9 and TRBJ2-3; tentatively, D is TRBD2 (7 bases). Trimming left V 5 bases short and J 3 bases short, with 15 bases between. CDR1 is SEHNR and CDR2 is FQNEAQ in the germline V gene (reference sequence). There are 15 residues in the CDR3. The CDR3 is CASSTTRGGTDTQYF. As DNA, the CDR3 is TGTGCCAGCAGCACAACTAGGGGGGGTACAGATACGCAGTATTTT.

This chain joins TRBV12-3 or TRBV12-4 and TRBJ2-7; D might be TRBD1 (5 bases). The CDR3 loop spans 14 amino acids. Trimming stripped 7 bases from V and 1 base from J, with 14 bases between. The CDR3 sequence is CASTLNRLSYEQYF. CDR3 coding DNA: TGTGCCAGCACCCTAAACAGGCTGTCCTACGAGCAGTACTTC.

The chain is built from TRBV19 and TRBJ2-7; 8 bases fit TRBD1. The CDR3 extends over 16 amino acids. In germline, CDR1 is LNHDA, CDR2 SQIVND (reference sequence). Unmatched junction bases numbered 10, after V lost 6 bases and J lost 0 bases. In DNA, the CDR3 is TGTGCCAGTAGACACACCGGGACAGGTAACTCCTACGAGCAGTACTTC. Its protein is CASRHTGTGNSYEQYF.

This clonotype showed up just a few times. The CDR3, as DNA: TGCAGCGTAGGCGGACATAGCTCCTACGAGCAGTACTTC. This translates into CSVGGHSSYEQYF. V gene TRBV29-1 combines with J gene TRBJ2-7; TRBD1 is a possible D gene (5 bases). V lost 6 bases and J 0 bases, leaving 12 bases between the germline ends. Per germline, CDR1 SQVTM and CDR2 ANQGSEA. CDR3 size: 13 residues.